The next 22 T cell receptor beta chains were all read from a single sample in a study of T-cell reconstitution after alpha-beta-depleted transplantation in children. Preparation of the TCRbeta library was carried out with unique molecular identifiers. One entry per CDR3 protein, called by TCRdb with MiXCR from the PCR reads. The table lists around 700,000 distinct CDR3 sequences, roughly 13% of them singletons, with around 0.8% in the top ten. Sequenced material: PBMCs, taken before TCRalphabeta/CD19-depleted stem cell transplant. The receptors shown here come from a girl aged 2 to 9 with congenital amegakaryocytic thrombocytopenia, due to receive a stem cell transplant.

At least ten counts were recorded for this clonotype. The gene calls are TRBV29-1 and TRBJ1-2, with D possibly being TRBD1 (6 bases). V lost 8 bases, J lost 8 bases, and 18 bases lay in between. Germline CDR1 is SQVTM and CDR2 is ANQGSEA. This CDR3 contains 12 residues. CDR3 bases: TGCAGCTCACGAAAGGGGGACCGCGGCTACACCTTC. As protein: CSSRKGDRGYTF.

The table lists this clonotype with a few counts. The chain links TRBV5-1 to TRBJ2-3, with unresolved D. The CDR3 is 15 amino acids. V was pared by 0 bases and J by 4 bases, with 12 bases between. Germline assignment: CDR1 SGHRS and CDR2 YFSETQ. The CDR3 is CASSLGRSPPDTQYF. The CDR3 DNA sequence: TGCGCCAGCAGCTTGGGACGGTCTCCTCCAGATACGCAGTATTTT.

The V and J genes are TRBV7-9 and TRBJ2-5; 10 positions agree with TRBD1. This CDR3 contains 16 residues. The ends lost 6 bases at V and 9 bases at J; junction bases unmatched: 16. Per the germline V gene, CDR1 is SEHNR and CDR2 is FQNEAQ (reference sequence). CDR3 residues: CASSSWDRGGPIAQYF. CDR3 sequence (DNA): TGTGCCAGCAGTTCCTGGGACAGGGGCGGACCTATTGCCCAGTACTTC.

This clonotype was recorded many times. The chain is built from TRBV10-3 and TRBJ1-3, with D perhaps TRBD1 (6 bases). CDR1 is ENHRY, CDR2 SYGVKD, per germline. The CDR3 length is 14 residues. V was shortened by 3 bases and J by 1 base, with 7 bases between the two germline ends. The CDR3 bases are TGTGCCATCAGTGAAGGGACATCTGGAAACACCATATATTTT. Its translation is CAISEGTSGNTIYF.

Notes on this clonotype: A much larger clone differs by one base, so this may be a read error. The V gene is TRBV20-1, the J gene TRBJ2-3; 8 bases map to TRBD2. CDR1 is DFQATT and CDR2 is SNEGSKA in the germline V gene (reference sequence). Trimming cost V 1 base and J 0 bases; bases outside gene matches: 15. This CDR3 is 19 amino acids long. CDR3 nucleotides: TGCAGTGCTAGAGCTTCGGGACTAGTGGGAGTAGCCAGCACAGATACGCAGTATTTT. Translation: CSARASGLVGVASTDTQYF.

This clonotype occurred many times. The chain carries TRBV6-5 and TRBJ2-3; the D gene is possibly TRBD1 (5 bases). The CDR3 has 14 residues. Germline CDR1 MNHEY, CDR2 SVGAGI. The V gene lost 4 bases and the J gene lost 0 bases, with 8 bases spanning the gap. The DNA of the CDR3 is TGTGCCAGCAGTTTAGGGGTTAGCACAGATACGCAGTATTTT. It translates to CASSLGVSTDTQYF.

This clonotype was picked up a small number of times. The chain has TRBV5-6 and TRBJ2-1; TRBD2 agrees at 16 bases. Trimming at V came to 4 bases and at J to 12 bases, leaving 4 bases not matched to a gene. Germline CDR1 SGHDT, CDR2 YYEEEE. CDR3 length equals 14 residues. The CDR3 nucleotides are TGTGCCAGCAGCGGGGGACTAGCGGGAGGGGGGCAGTTCTTC. This translates into CASSGGLAGGGQFF.

A note on this clonotype: Just one base apart from a much larger clone, this may be a read error. Here the CDR3 reads CSVGSPGEQYF. As DNA, the CDR3 is TGCAGCGTTGGAAGTCCTGGTGAGCAGTACTTC. The chain recombines TRBV29-1 with TRBJ2-7; D not resolved. Germline V CDR1 and CDR2: SQVTM, ANQGSEA. Trimming removed 4 bases at V and 7 bases at J, with 11 bases between. The CDR3 has 11 amino acids.

The rearrangement joins TRBV9 to TRBJ2-3; 8 bases fit TRBD1. The CDR3 spans 16 residues. The trim removed 4 bases at V and 4 bases at J, leaving 11 bases unmatched. Germline CDR1 and CDR2: SGDLS and YYNGEE. The CDR3 sequence is CASSTEGRGRADTQYF. CDR3 coding DNA: TGTGCCAGCAGCACAGAGGGCAGGGGGCGGGCAGATACGCAGTATTTT.

V is TRBV2 and J is TRBJ2-7; 8 nucleotides agree with TRBD2. From germline, CDR1 is SNHLY and CDR2 FYNNEI. The CDR3 is 14 amino acids. The J segment lost 5 bases and the V segment lost 6 bases, leaving 9 bases of the junction unmatched. The CDR3 DNA reads as TGTGCCAGCAGGGAGGTAGCGGGAATGAACGAGCAGTACTTC. Protein: CASREVAGMNEQYF.

This clonotype was recorded many times. V gene TRBV6-1 combines with J gene TRBJ2-3; D is possibly TRBD1 (5 bases). Trimming shortened V by 7 bases and J by 3 bases, and 11 bases separated the two germline ends. Germline V gene data show CDR1 as MNHNS and CDR2 as SASEGT. The CDR3 runs to 13 residues. The CDR3 DNA is TGTGCCAGCACCGACCAGGGTACAGATACGCAGTATTTT. Protein product: CASTDQGTDTQYF.

The table lists this clonotype with a few counts. The V and J genes are TRBV4-2 and TRBJ2-6, with 9 bases fitting TRBD2. The V gene end was trimmed by 4 bases and the J gene end by 0 bases; junction bases not matched to a gene: 7. The CDR3 spans 18 residues. In germline, CDR1 is LGHNA, CDR2 YNFKEQ. The CDR3 loop is CASSLLATSGSGANVLTF. In nucleotides, the CDR3 is TGTGCCAGCAGCCTCCTCGCGACTAGCGGCTCTGGGGCCAACGTCCTGACTTTC.

V usage is TRBV24-1 and J usage is TRBJ1-1; D unresolved. The V gene lost 5 bases and the J gene lost 0 bases, with 33 bases spanning the gap. The germline V gene encodes CDR1 KGHDR and CDR2 SFDVKD. The CDR3 length is 22 residues. CDR3 DNA sequence: TGTGCCACCAGTGGGGTTTTCGGGTTGAGACCATGCTGTCACATATTGAACACTGAAGCTTTCTTT. Its protein product is CATSGVFGLRPCCHILNTEAFF.

This clonotype was seen only a few times. The V call is TRBV5-1, the J call TRBJ2-1, with 7 bases identical to TRBD2. V trimming: 7 bases; J trimming: 4 bases; junction bases outside the gene matches: 14. Per the germline V gene, CDR1 is SGHRS and CDR2 is YFSETQ. This CDR3 contains 16 residues. Here the CDR3 DNA reads TGCGCCAGCTCCCTATGGCTAGCGGAACTTTACAATGAGCAGTTCTTC. Amino acids: CASSLWLAELYNEQFF.

The chain carries TRBV29-1 and TRBJ1-2; D is unresolved. Germline-derived CDR1 and CDR2 are SQVTM and ANQGSEA. The V end was cut by 7 bases, the J end by 3 bases, with 15 bases between. The CDR3 consists of 13 residues. The CDR3 DNA is TGCAGCGGATCGGGGATGGGTGACTATGGCTACACCTTC. Its translation is CSGSGMGDYGYTF.

The chain recombines TRBV9 with TRBJ1-1; weak D call: TRBD1 (5 bases). Germline lookup yields CDR1 SGDLS and CDR2 YYNGEE. V was clipped by 4 bases and J by 8 bases, with 24 bases between them. CDR3 length equals 16 residues. The CDR3 loop is CASSSHYAQAYGEAFF. CDR3 nucleotide sequence: TGTGCCAGCAGCTCACATTACGCACAGGCTTATGGGGAAGCTTTCTTT.

The chain carries TRBV29-1 and TRBJ2-5; no definite D call. Trimming pared 3 bases from V and 1 base from J, leaving 12 bases between. Germline loops: CDR1 SQVTM, CDR2 ANQGSEA. The CDR3 has 14 amino acids. This CDR3 is CSVEGSTFQETQYF. Here the CDR3 DNA reads TGCAGCGTTGAGGGCTCGACATTCCAAGAGACCCAGTACTTC.

There are many counts of this clonotype. J is TRBJ1-4 and V is TRBV6-5; D not resolved. CDR1 is MNHEY, CDR2 SVGAGI, per germline. CDR3 length equals 12 residues. V was pared by 5 bases and J by 6 bases, with 7 bases between. The DNA of the CDR3 is TGTGCCAGCAGTCAGAGGGATGAAAAACTGTTTTTT. Amino acids: CASSQRDEKLFF.

The chain carries TRBV20-1 and TRBJ2-7, with TRBD2 matching over 10 bases. Per germline, CDR1 DFQATT and CDR2 SNEGSKA (reference sequence). With V trimmed by 1 base and J by 4 bases, 7 bases remained unmatched. The CDR3 is 15 amino acids. This CDR3 reads CSARAVAGGRYEQYF. The CDR3 DNA sequence: TGCAGTGCTAGAGCCGTAGCGGGAGGAAGATACGAGCAGTACTTC.

The sample holds many counts of this clonotype. The rearrangement links TRBV20-1 to TRBJ2-1, with D uncertain. This CDR3 comprises 11 residues. V lost 4 bases and J lost 6, with 7 bases in between. The germline CDR1 and CDR2 sequences are DFQATT and SNEGSKA (reference sequence). The CDR3 nucleotides read TGCAGTGCTACCTCTCGCAATGAGCAGTTCTTC. The encoded protein is CSATSRNEQFF.

V and J are TRBV20-1 and TRBJ2-7, with 12 positions matching TRBD2. This CDR3 has 16 amino acids. Losses at the gene ends were 4 bases for V and 2 bases for J; bases not matched to a gene: 9. The V gene's germline CDR1 is DFQATT and CDR2 SNEGSKA (reference sequence). The CDR3 region has the DNA TGCAGTGCTACCCGCACTAGCGGGAGGACGACCTACGAGCAGTACTTC. Amino acid sequence: CSATRTSGRTTYEQYF.

This clonotype was detected ten times or more. The chain employs TRBV5-1 and TRBJ2-3, with a possible D match to TRBD1 (6 bases). Germline-derived CDR1 and CDR2 are SGHRS and YFSETQ. This CDR3 spans 15 amino acids. Trimming removed 0 bases at V and 1 base at J, with 9 bases between. CDR3 sequence: CASSLADRGTDTQYF. For the CDR3, the DNA is TGCGCCAGCAGCTTGGCGGACAGAGGCACAGATACGCAGTATTTT. The whole variable domain, filled in from reference TRBV5-1 and TRBJ2-3, reads KAGVTQTPRYLIKTRGQQVTLSCSPISGHRSVSWYQQTPGQGLQFLFEYFSETQRNKGNFPGRFSGRQFSNSRSEMNVSTLELGDSALYLCASSLADRGTDTQYFGPGTRLTVL.